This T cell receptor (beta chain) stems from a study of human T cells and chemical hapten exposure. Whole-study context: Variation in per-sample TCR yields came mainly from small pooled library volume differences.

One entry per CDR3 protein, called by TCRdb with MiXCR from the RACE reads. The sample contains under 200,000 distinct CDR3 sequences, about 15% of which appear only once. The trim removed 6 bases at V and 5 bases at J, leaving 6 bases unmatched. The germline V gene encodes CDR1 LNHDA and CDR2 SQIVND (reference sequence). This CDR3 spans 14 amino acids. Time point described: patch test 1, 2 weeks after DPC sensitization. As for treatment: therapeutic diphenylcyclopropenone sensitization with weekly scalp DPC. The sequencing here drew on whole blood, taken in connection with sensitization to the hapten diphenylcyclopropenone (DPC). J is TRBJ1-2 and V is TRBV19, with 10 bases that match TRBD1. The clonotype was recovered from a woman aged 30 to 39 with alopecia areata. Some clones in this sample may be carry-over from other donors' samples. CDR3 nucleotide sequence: TGTGCCAGTAGGAGACGACAGGGGGCTTATGGCTACACCTTC. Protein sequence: CASRRRQGAYGYTF.